A single sample is the source of the 29 T cell receptor beta chains below, sequenced in a study of T cell changes during pregnancy in multiple sclerosis. This table comes from immunoSEQ multiplex PCR, and its TCRdb copy is limited to in-frame clones, with some not included. The profile shows just over 65,000 clones, roughly nine tenths of them singletons. The sequences come from peripheral blood, collected in the second trimester of pregnancy. The receptors originated from a female donor with multiple sclerosis, enrolled in a pregnancy study.

The genes are TRBV7-3 and TRBJ2-7; 8 bases map to TRBD2. This CDR3 is 15 amino acids long. V was pared by 1 base and J by 5 bases, with 7 bases of the junction left unmatched. CDR1 is SGHTA and CDR2 is FQGTGA in the germline V gene. The DNA of the CDR3 is TGTGCCAGCAGCTTAAAGGTAGCGGGGTATGACGAGCAGTACTTC. Translated: CASSLKVAGYDEQYF.

This clone was observed a handful of times. The gene calls are TRBV25-1 and TRBJ1-1; 9 bases are shared with TRBD1. The germline gives CDR1 MGHDK, CDR2 SYGVNS. This CDR3 is 11 amino acids long. V lost 5 bases to trimming and J lost 12 bases; unmatched junction nucleotides: 4. The CDR3: CASSLGQGPFF. The CDR3 nucleotides read TGTGCCAGCAGTCTCGGACAGGGGCCTTTCTTT.

This clone was found many times. The rearrangement links TRBV19 to TRBJ1-5; tentatively, D is TRBD1 (5 bases). This CDR3 is built from 15 residues. The V gene's germline CDR1 is LNHDA and CDR2 SQIVND (reference sequence). Trimming shortened V by 7 bases and J by 1 base, and 14 bases separated the two germline ends. The CDR3 DNA sequence: TGTGCCAGTAATAGGGGAACGCTGAGCAATCAGCCCCAGCATTTT. This sequence encodes CASNRGTLSNQPQHF.

In DNA, the CDR3 is TGTGCCAGCTCACCCCCCCGGGACAGGGGGCCCGAGACCCAGTACTTC. It yields the protein CASSPPRDRGPETQYF. V gene TRBV18 combines with J gene TRBJ2-5; 12 bases fit TRBD1. This CDR3 has 16 amino acids. In germline, CDR1 is KGHSH, CDR2 LQKENI. After removal of 3 bases from V and 5 bases from J, the junction contained 7 bases not matched to a gene.

This sequence joins TRBV7-8 and TRBJ2-7; tentatively, D is TRBD2 (5 bases). Trimming removed 9 bases at V and 5 bases at J, with 20 bases between. Germline CDR1 and CDR2: SGHVS and FQNEAQ. The CDR3 totals 14 residues. CDR3: CASLTHQEGNEQYF. DNA for the CDR3: TGTGCCAGTCTTACCCACCAAGAGGGTAACGAGCAGTACTTC.

The rearrangement joins TRBV30 to TRBJ2-7, with TRBD2 matching 9 bases. The CDR3 length is 12 residues. V was clipped by 4 bases and J by 3 bases; unmatched bases: 1. CDR1 and CDR2 (germline): GTSNPN, SVGIG (reference sequence). The CDR3 DNA reads as TGTGCCTGGACTAGCGGGGACTACGAGCAGTACTTC. This gives the protein CAWTSGDYEQYF.

The V call is TRBV19, the J call TRBJ1-5; tentatively, D is TRBD1 (6 bases). This CDR3 contains 16 residues. Trimming cost V 3 bases and J 6 bases, with 18 bases left between them. Germline lookup yields CDR1 LNHDA and CDR2 SQIVND (reference sequence). CDR3 coding DNA: TGTGCCAGTAGTATCAGGCTTTTGCAGGGGCGTCAGCCCCAGCATTTT. It specifies CASSIRLLQGRQPQHF.

The V call is TRBV7-3, the J call TRBJ1-2, with D unresolved. V gave up 4 bases and J gave up 4 bases, with 10 bases separating them. The CDR3 has 13 amino acids. Germline V lookup: CDR1 SGHTA, CDR2 FQGTGA. CDR3 sequence (DNA): TGTGCCAGCAGCTCCGAGTCCTCCTATGGCTACACCTTC. Translated: CASSSESSYGYTF.

The chain combines TRBV2 with TRBJ1-1, with 8 bases aligning to TRBD1. With 5 bases clipped from V and 5 bases from J, the junction kept 7 bases outside the gene matches. In germline, CDR1 is SNHLY, CDR2 FYNNEI. The length of the CDR3 is 14 residues. The CDR3 DNA reads TGTGCCAGCAGTCGACAGGGGATGAGGACTGAAGCTTTCTTT. The encoded protein is CASSRQGMRTEAFF.

The V call is TRBV25-1, the J call TRBJ2-7; 7 nucleotides line up with TRBD2. The CDR3 has 14 residues. CDR1 and CDR2 from the germline V gene are MGHDK and SYGVNS. V lost 4 bases, J lost 5 bases, and 8 bases stayed unmatched. CDR3 sequence (DNA): TGTGCCAGCAGTGCGAGACTAGCAGAGAACGAGCAGTACTTC. Its protein is CASSARLAENEQYF.

The CDR3 region has the DNA TGTGCCAGCAGTGGCGAAGGACAGGGCTATTCACCCCTCCACTTT. Its translation is CASSGEGQGYSPLHF. The chain links TRBV6-5 to TRBJ1-6, with 8 bases matching TRBD1. The V gene's germline CDR1 is MNHEY and CDR2 SVGAGI. This CDR3 is 15 amino acids long. The trim removed 5 bases at V and 8 bases at J, leaving 8 bases unmatched.

The chain joins TRBV6-5 to TRBJ1-5; 9 positions match TRBD1. The germline gives CDR1 MNHEY, CDR2 SVGAGI. The length of the CDR3 is 15 residues. The J segment lost 1 base and the V segment lost 4 bases, leaving 2 bases of the junction unmatched. The CDR3 sequence: CASSFDRGSNQPQHF. In nucleotides, the CDR3 is TGTGCCAGCAGTTTTGACAGGGGGAGCAATCAGCCCCAGCATTTT.

The J gene is TRBJ2-5, the V gene TRBV11-1, with 11 positions matching TRBD2. V was clipped by 1 base and J by 1 base; unmatched bases: 5. This CDR3 is 17 amino acids long. CDR1 and CDR2 from the germline V gene are SGHAT and FQDESV (reference sequence). CDR3 amino acids: CASSLGLAGGFQETQYF. The CDR3 DNA is TGTGCCAGCAGCTTAGGTCTAGCGGGGGGCTTCCAAGAGACCCAGTACTTC.

The CDR3 here is CASRSSGAPRDTQYF. The CDR3 bases are TGTGCCAGCAGAAGTAGCGGGGCCCCCCGAGATACGCAGTATTTT. The chain combines TRBV2 with TRBJ2-3, with 8 bases fitting TRBD2. V trimming: 6 bases; J trimming: 5 bases; junction bases outside the gene matches: 10. From germline, CDR1 is SNHLY and CDR2 FYNNEI. This CDR3 comprises 15 residues.

The chain has TRBV15 and TRBJ2-2, with TRBD1 as a possible D gene (5 bases). In germline, CDR1 is LNHNV, CDR2 YYDKDF (reference sequence). Trimming removed 3 bases from V and 6 bases from J, with 8 bases in between. This CDR3 is 13 amino acids long. CDR3 loop: CATSRVGAGELFF. CDR3 nucleotide sequence: TGTGCCACCAGCAGGGTAGGGGCCGGGGAGCTGTTTTTT.

Only a few counts were recorded for this clone. This chain links TRBV19 with TRBJ1-1; the D gene is possibly TRBD1 (6 bases). CDR1 and CDR2 from the germline V gene are LNHDA and SQIVND (reference sequence). Between the trimmed V and J ends, which lost 6 bases and 0 bases, there was a span of 11 bases. The CDR3 totals 14 residues. This chain's CDR3 is CASSRTGLNTEAFF. CDR3 bases: TGTGCCAGTAGCCGTACAGGGTTGAACACTGAAGCTTTCTTT.

Written as DNA, the CDR3 is TGTGCCACCAGCTCCAGACCGGGACAGGGGGCAGCTGGGGCCAACGTCCTGACTTTC. It codes for CATSSRPGQGAAGANVLTF. The chain joins TRBV15 to TRBJ2-6; 12 nucleotides agree with TRBD1. The CDR3 runs to 19 residues. Germline V gives CDR1 LNHNV, CDR2 YYDKDF (reference sequence). Trimming took 5 bases from V and 2 from J; bases not matched to a gene: 10. The full variable domain, completed using reference TRBV15 and TRBJ2-6, is DAMVIQNPRYQVTQFGKPVTLSCSQTLNHNVMYWYQQKSSQAPKLLFHYYDKDFNNEADTPDNFQSRRPNTSFCFLDIRSPGLGDTAMYLCATSSRPGQGAAGANVLTFGAGSRLTVL.

The J gene is TRBJ1-2, the V gene TRBV7-3, with 7 bases aligning to TRBD1. The germline V gene encodes CDR1 SGHTA and CDR2 FQGTGA. After removal of 5 bases from V and 4 bases from J, the junction contained 7 bases not matched to a gene. The CDR3 contains 14 residues. The CDR3 DNA follows: TGTGCCAGCAGCAACAGGGACAGCCTCTATGGCTACACCTTC. It yields the protein CASSNRDSLYGYTF.

Here the CDR3 DNA reads TGTGCCAGCAGCGTAGATCAGGGGGGTCGCCCCCAGCATTTT. Its translation: CASSVDQGGRPQHF. The chain has TRBV9 and TRBJ1-5; TRBD1 aligns across 7 bases. Per the germline V gene, CDR1 is SGDLS and CDR2 is YYNGEE. The CDR3 sequence is 14 residues long. The V and J ends lost 0 bases and 10 bases, in that order; junction bases with no gene match: 7.

J is TRBJ2-1 and V is TRBV27; 13 positions match TRBD2. The CDR3 is 17 residues long. Germline lookup yields CDR1 MNHEY and CDR2 SMNVEV (reference sequence). The V gene end was trimmed by 2 bases and the J gene end by 6 bases; junction bases not matched to a gene: 7. The CDR3: CASSLDLRLAGGNEQFF. The CDR3 DNA reads as TGTGCCAGCAGTTTAGATTTACGACTAGCGGGGGGCAATGAGCAGTTCTTC.

This chain joins TRBV5-4 and TRBJ2-1; 7 bases match TRBD2. CDR3 length: 15 amino acids. From germline, CDR1 is SGHNT and CDR2 YYREEE (reference sequence). J was trimmed by 8 bases and V by 0 bases; bases with no gene match: 8. The CDR3 sequence is CASSLEGLRSYEQFF. CDR3 DNA: TGTGCCAGCAGCTTGGAGGGACTAAGGAGCTATGAGCAGTTCTTC.

The CDR3 nucleotides read TGTGCCAGCAGTTTATTAACAGTGCCTAAAGCTTTCTTT. It translates to CASSLLTVPKAFF. This chain links TRBV27 with TRBJ1-1, with D unresolved. CDR3 length: 13 residues. Trimming cost V 1 base and J 9 bases, with 12 bases left between them. Germline CDR1 reads MNHEY; CDR2 reads SMNVEV (reference sequence).

This chain joins TRBV14 and TRBJ2-7, with TRBD1 as a possible D gene (6 bases). The CDR3 is 15 amino acids. Per germline, CDR1 SGHDN and CDR2 FVKESK. Trimming removed 2 bases from V and 2 bases from J, with 13 bases in between. This CDR3 is CASSQLTGAPYEQYF. CDR3 nucleotides: TGTGCCAGCAGCCAACTGACAGGTGCACCCTACGAGCAGTACTTC.

The V and J genes are TRBV6-1 and TRBJ2-4; 9 bases match TRBD1. From germline, CDR1 is MNHNS and CDR2 SASEGT. CDR3 length equals 15 residues. V shed 1 base, J shed 5 bases, and the junction held 3 bases outside the gene matches. The CDR3 is CASSEGRQGENIQYF. Written as DNA, the CDR3 is TGTGCCAGCAGTGAAGGTCGACAGGGGGAAAACATTCAGTACTTC.

This rearrangement joins TRBV5-5 to TRBJ2-7; possible D gene TRBD2, 7 bases. This CDR3 is 15 amino acids long. V was shortened by 4 bases and J by 2 bases, with 16 bases between the two germline ends. Germline V gene sequence: CDR1 SGHKS, CDR2 YYEKEE (reference sequence). CDR3 sequence reads: CASSRGPGGTYEQYF. The CDR3 DNA sequence: TGTGCCAGCAGCCGTGGGCCGGGGGGCACCTACGAGCAGTACTTC.

The V call is TRBV6-1, the J call TRBJ2-7; maybe TRBD1 (6 bases). The CDR3 is made up of 12 amino acids. Trimming pared 4 bases from V and 6 bases from J, leaving 10 bases between. Germline CDR1 MNHNS, CDR2 SASEGT. The chain's CDR3 is CASSGDTSEQYF. In DNA, the CDR3 is TGTGCCAGCAGTGGGGACACCTCCGAGCAGTACTTC.

The chain has TRBV7-2 and TRBJ2-1; D is perhaps TRBD2 (6 bases). The ends were cut back, 1 base at V and 7 bases at J, with 20 bases in the middle. From germline, CDR1 is SGHTA and CDR2 FQGNSA. The CDR3 is 17 amino acids. CDR3 in amino acids: CASSLGGWWDSRNEQFF. Here the CDR3 DNA reads TGTGCCAGCAGCTTAGGGGGTTGGTGGGACTCTAGGAATGAGCAGTTCTTC.

This chain joins TRBV4-1 and TRBJ1-1; D not certain. Germline V gene sequence: CDR1 MGHRA, CDR2 YSYEKL. V gave up 0 bases and J gave up 1 base, with 12 bases separating them. The CDR3 consists of 16 residues. DNA for the CDR3: TGCGCCAGCAGCCAAGAAGAACATGGAGGGAACACTGAAGCTTTCTTT. Its translation is CASSQEEHGGNTEAFF.

The chain uses TRBV25-1 and TRBJ2-5; D gene ambiguous. Germline V gene data show CDR1 as MGHDK and CDR2 as SYGVNS. There are 16 residues in the CDR3. Deletions cut 6 bases from V and 4 bases from J, with 21 bases between. The CDR3 DNA is TGTGCCAGCAGGCAACCCTACTACACCAATAGAGAGACCCAGTACTTC. It translates to CASRQPYYTNRETQYF.